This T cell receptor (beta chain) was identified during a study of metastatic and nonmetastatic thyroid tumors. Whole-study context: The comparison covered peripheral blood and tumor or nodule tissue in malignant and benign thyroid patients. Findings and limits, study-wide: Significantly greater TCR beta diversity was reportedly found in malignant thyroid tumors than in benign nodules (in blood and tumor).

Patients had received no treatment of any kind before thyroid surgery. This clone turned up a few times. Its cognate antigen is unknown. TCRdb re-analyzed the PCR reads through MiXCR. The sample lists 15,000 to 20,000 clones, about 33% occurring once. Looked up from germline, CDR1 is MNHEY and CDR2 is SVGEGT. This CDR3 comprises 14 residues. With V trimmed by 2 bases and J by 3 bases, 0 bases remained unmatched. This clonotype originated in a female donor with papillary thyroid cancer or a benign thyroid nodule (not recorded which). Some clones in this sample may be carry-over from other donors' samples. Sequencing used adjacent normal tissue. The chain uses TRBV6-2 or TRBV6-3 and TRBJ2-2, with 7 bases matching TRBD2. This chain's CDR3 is CASSYTSDTGELFF. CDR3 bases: TGTGCCAGCAGTTACACTAGCGACACCGGGGAGCTGTTTTTT.